These 5 T cell receptor beta chains share one sample of origin, sequenced in a study of T cell changes during pregnancy in multiple sclerosis. TCRdb's table, derived via immunoSEQ multiplex PCR, lists solely in-frame clones and lacks some. The sample contains around 72,000 clones, roughly nine tenths of which appear only once. The material was peripheral blood, obtained in the third trimester of pregnancy. The source is a female donor in good health, enrolled as a control in a pregnancy study.

V is TRBV29-1 and J is TRBJ2-2; tentatively, D is TRBD2 (7 bases). Germline CDR1 is SQVTM and CDR2 is ANQGSEA. CDR3 length: 14 residues. Trimming shortened V by 4 bases and J by 8 bases, and 17 bases separated the two germline ends. In nucleotides, the CDR3 is TGCAGCGTTGTCGGGGGGCCTTCAAGAGGGGAGCTGTTTTTT. It specifies CSVVGGPSRGELFF.

The V gene is TRBV2, the J gene TRBJ2-7, with TRBD1 matching over 9 bases. This CDR3 comprises 13 residues. With 8 bases clipped from V and 6 bases from J, the junction kept 8 bases outside the gene matches. The germline CDR1 and CDR2 sequences are SNHLY and FYNNEI. The CDR3 DNA reads TGTGCCAGCTTACAGGGGGCTGGGAGCGAGCAGTACTTC. Translated: CASLQGAGSEQYF.

Regarding this clone: This CDR3 is also generated by other DNA sequences in the sample. The rearrangement joins TRBV4-3 to TRBJ1-5, with D perhaps TRBD1 (5 bases). The CDR3 is 14 residues long. V was clipped by 0 bases and J by 2 bases, with 5 bases between them. Germline lookup yields CDR1 LGHNA and CDR2 YSLEER. The chain's CDR3 is CASSQDRGNQPQHF. The CDR3 nucleotides are TGCGCCAGCAGCCAAGACAGGGGCAATCAGCCCCAGCATTTT.

V and J are TRBV5-4 and TRBJ1-6; maybe TRBD1 (5 bases). The germline V gene encodes CDR1 SGHNT and CDR2 YYREEE (reference sequence). The germline V and J ends were trimmed by 3 bases and 0 bases, with 10 bases remaining between them. The CDR3 runs 16 residues. The CDR3 bases are TGTGCCAGCAGCTCCTACAGGAGCTCCTATAATTCACCCCTCCACTTT. This codes for CASSSYRSSYNSPLHF.

The rearrangement uses TRBV4-2 and TRBJ1-4, with D perhaps TRBD1 (5 bases). Trimming shortened V by 0 bases and J by 6 bases, and 20 bases separated the two germline ends. Germline values: CDR1 LGHNA, CDR2 YNFKEQ. CDR3 length: 18 residues. The CDR3 sequence: CASSQDRSGTPADEKLFF. CDR3 coding DNA: TGTGCCAGCAGCCAAGATAGGAGCGGGACCCCGGCCGATGAAAAACTGTTTTTT.